The rows below give T cell receptor beta chains drawn from one sample of a study of T cell changes during pregnancy in multiple sclerosis. Sequencing used immunoSEQ multiplex PCR; TCRdb keeps in-frame clones, though not all of them. This sample has tens of thousands of clones, with about 88% found just once. This specimen consisted of CD4+ T cells from peripheral blood mononuclear cells, obtained in the third trimester of pregnancy. The receptors were gathered from a female donor with multiple sclerosis, enrolled in a pregnancy study. The CDR3 runs from the conserved cysteine through the conserved F or W. The order of the fields is D gene, J gene, V gene, clone size, CDR3 protein, CDR3 DNA. A D gene is named only where the DNA matches it firmly. Not all rows give a size; the values are once, few, many and, for expanded clones, a class.

TRBD1 | TRBJ2-1 | TRBV19 | NA | CASTEVGLQGARIDEQFF | TGTGCCAGTACCGAGGTCGGCTTACAGGGGGCACGAATCGATGAGCAGTTCTTC
TRBD1 | TRBJ2-1 | TRBV30 | NA | CAWSVEGASYNEQFF | TGTGCCTGGAGTGTAGAGGGGGCCTCCTACAATGAGCAGTTCTTC
TRBD2 | TRBJ2-5 | TRBV25-1 | NA | CASSPTSTLETQYF | TGTGCCAGCAGTCCGACTAGCACCCTAGAGACCCAGTACTTC
TRBD1 | TRBJ1-1 | TRBV10-1 | NA | CASSRTRTGCLVTEAFF | TGCGCCAGCAGTCGTACAAGGACAGGCTGCTTGGTCACTGAAGCTTTCTTT
TRBD1 | TRBJ1-1 | TRBV29-1 | NA | CSGSGQGDTEAFF | TGCAGCGGGTCTGGACAGGGAGACACTGAAGCTTTCTTT
NA | TRBJ2-3 | TRBV18 | NA | CASSPLRSADTQYF | TGTGCCAGCTCACCACTGCGGTCGGCAGATACGCAGTATTTT
NA | TRBJ1-4 | TRBV5-4 | NA | CASGSGQQDEKLFF | TGTGCCAGCGGATCAGGACAGCAGGATGAAAAACTGTTTTTT
TRBD1 | TRBJ2-1 | TRBV10-3 | NA | CAISELGQGTYNEQFF | TGTGCCATCAGTGAATTGGGACAGGGTACCTACAATGAGCAGTTCTTC
TRBD2 | TRBJ2-1 | TRBV14 | NA | CASSQGLAGGRGSYNEQFF | TGTGCCAGCAGCCAGGGACTAGCGGGGGGGCGTGGCTCCTACAATGAGCAGTTCTTC
NA | TRBJ2-1 | TRBV19 | NA | CASSASRNEQFF | TGTGCCAGTAGTGCATCGAGGAATGAGCAGTTCTTC
NA | TRBJ2-7 | TRBV7-2 | NA | CASSFQGSSYEQYF | TGTGCCAGCAGCTTTCAGGGGAGCTCCTACGAGCAGTACTTC
NA | TRBJ2-2 | TRBV6-1 | NA | CASSVGGHTGELFF | TGTGCCAGCAGTGTGGGGGGACACACCGGGGAGCTGTTTTTT
NA | TRBJ1-6 | TRBV18 | once | CASSPPSGNSPLHF | TGTGCCAGCTCACCACCGAGCGGAAATTCACCCCTCCACTTT
TRBD2 | TRBJ2-7 | TRBV6-1 | NA | CASSVRLGIRGDGYEQYF | TGTGCCAGCAGTGTAAGGCTCGGTATTCGGGGGGACGGCTACGAGCAGTACTTC
NA | TRBJ2-3 | TRBV7-9 | NA | CASRSRRLGTDTQYF | TGTGCCAGCAGGTCAAGGAGACTGGGCACAGATACGCAGTATTTT
TRBD2 | TRBJ2-1 | TRBV30 | once | CAWSLAGWGIEQFF | TGTGCCTGGAGCCTAGCGGGGTGGGGTATTGAGCAGTTCTTC
TRBD1 | TRBJ1-2 | TRBV19 | NA | CASSMLGDRANYGYTF | TGTGCCAGTAGTATGTTAGGGGACAGGGCTAACTATGGCTACACCTTC
TRBD1 | TRBJ1-2 | TRBV27 | NA | CASRRGIFRTGSNYGYTF | TGTGCCAGCAGACGAGGGATTTTTCGGACAGGCAGTAACTATGGCTACACCTTC
TRBD1 | TRBJ1-2 | TRBV25-1 | NA | CASRSPGTGLNYGYTF | TGTGCCAGCAGGTCACCCGGGACAGGGCTTAACTATGGCTACACCTTC
TRBD2 | TRBJ2-1 | TRBV5-1 | NA | CASSLATSGTSYNEQFF | TGCGCCAGCAGCTTGGCTACTAGCGGGACCTCCTACAATGAGCAGTTCTTC
TRBD1 | TRBJ1-5 | TRBV30 | few | CAWSVQTGGNQPQHF | TGTGCCTGGAGTGTACAGACAGGGGGCAATCAGCCCCAGCATTTT
NA | TRBJ2-7 | TRBV7-3 | NA | CASSLMGRPSDEQYF | TGTGCCAGCAGCTTAATGGGCAGACCTTCGGACGAGCAGTACTTC
NA | TRBJ1-5 | TRBV4-1 | NA | CASSQGGRDNQPQHF | TGCGCCAGCAGCCAAGGTGGCAGGGATAATCAGCCCCAGCATTTT
NA | TRBJ2-5 | TRBV9 | NA | CASSRDTRGVGETQYF | TGTGCCAGCAGCCGAGACACCAGGGGGGTGGGAGAGACCCAGTACTTC
NA | TRBJ1-5 | TRBV19 | NA | CASSIGTDQPQHF | TGTGCCAGTAGTATAGGGACAGATCAGCCCCAGCATTTT
NA | TRBJ1-2 | TRBV7-9 | NA | CASSLSYPGRGYGYTF | TGTGCCAGCAGCTTATCTTACCCAGGGAGGGGGTATGGCTACACCTTC
NA | TRBJ2-2 | TRBV6-5 | NA | CASSYSWGAGELFF | TGTGCCAGCAGTTACTCGTGGGGGGCCGGGGAGCTGTTTTTT